Each of the 20 T cell receptor beta chains below was sequenced from the same sample in a study of blood T cell repertoires in COVID-19. The data were produced by immunoSEQ multiplex PCR, yet TCRdb's version contains in-frame clones alone and is incomplete. The table includes tens of thousands of clones, roughly 87% detected once. The sample was peripheral blood. The receptor set was obtained from a man aged 45-60 years with active COVID-19.

This clone has a single count. The genes are TRBV19 and TRBJ1-1, with D perhaps TRBD1 (6 bases). The V gene lost 6 bases and the J gene lost 9 bases, with 17 bases spanning the gap. Per germline, CDR1 LNHDA and CDR2 SQIVND (reference sequence). This CDR3 contains 13 residues. The CDR3 DNA reads as TGTGCCAGTAGGCCGGGACACAGTTCTCAAGCTTTCTTT. It encodes CASRPGHSSQAFF.

The chain carries TRBV27 and TRBJ1-2; 11 nucleotides align to TRBD1. The trim removed 5 bases at V and 3 bases at J, leaving 5 bases unmatched. Germline-derived CDR1 and CDR2 are MNHEY and SMNVEV (reference sequence). The CDR3 runs 15 residues. CDR3 DNA: TGTGCCAGCAGTCCGGGACAGGGGGTAGACTATGGCTACACCTTC. Its protein product is CASSPGQGVDYGYTF.

The chain has TRBV3-1 (or the pseudogene TRBV3-2) and TRBJ2-5; 13 nucleotides match TRBD2. This CDR3 contains 18 residues. Germline CDR1 is LGHDT and CDR2 is YNNKEL (reference sequence). With 1 base clipped from V and 2 bases from J, the junction kept 7 bases outside the gene matches. CDR3 nucleotides: TGTGCCAGCAGCCAAGTTGCGACTAGCGGGGGGCCTCAAGAGACCCAGTACTTC. The encoded protein is CASSQVATSGGPQETQYF.

The chain links TRBV11-1 to TRBJ2-2; D not resolved. Between the trimmed V and J ends, which lost 3 bases and 4 bases, there was a span of 6 bases. CDR3 size: 13 residues. Germline V gene lookup returns CDR1 SGHAT and CDR2 FQDESV (reference sequence). In DNA form, the CDR3 reads TGTGCCAGCAGCTTCCGTCGCACCGGGGAGCTGTTTTTT. This translates into CASSFRRTGELFF.

The genes are TRBV4-1 and TRBJ1-5; possibly TRBD1 for D (6 bases). Germline V gives CDR1 MGHRA, CDR2 YSYEKL. Deletions cut 1 base from V and 3 bases from J, with 7 bases between. This CDR3 is built from 14 residues. CDR3 protein: CASSQAGDNQPQHF. CDR3 bases: TGCGCCAGCAGCCAAGCAGGGGACAATCAGCCCCAGCATTTT.

The chain is built from TRBV7-2 and TRBJ2-2; TRBD1 matches at 8 bases. The germline gives CDR1 SGHTA, CDR2 FQGNSA. The CDR3 is made up of 15 amino acids. After removal of 4 bases from V and 4 bases from J, the junction contained 5 bases not matched to a gene. CDR3 loop: CASSSRQGTTGELFF. The CDR3 DNA is TGTGCCAGCAGCTCGCGACAGGGGACCACCGGGGAGCTGTTTTTT.

The chain couples TRBV4-3 to TRBJ2-2; 8 bases fit TRBD1. The germline V gene has CDR1 LGHNA and CDR2 YSLEER. The CDR3 runs to 16 residues. V gave up 3 bases and J gave up 3 bases; unmatched junction bases: 6. CDR3: CASSQGMGQDTGELFF. The CDR3 region has the DNA TGCGCCAGCAGCCAGGGAATGGGACAGGACACCGGGGAGCTGTTTTTT.

This CDR3 reads CASRDIRHGYTF. The CDR3 DNA is TGCGCCAGCCGGGACATCCGGCATGGCTACACCTTC. The chain joins TRBV5-1 to TRBJ1-2; weak D call: TRBD1 (6 bases). This CDR3 comprises 12 residues. The V and J ends lost 7 bases and 6 bases respectively, with 13 bases between them. CDR1 SGHRS and CDR2 YFSETQ come from the germline V gene.

V is TRBV28 and J is TRBJ2-5; D call uncertain. CDR3 length equals 14 residues. Germline V CDR1 and CDR2: MDHEN, SYDVKM. The germline V and J ends were trimmed by 5 bases and 2 bases, with 12 bases remaining between them. The DNA of the CDR3 is TGTGCCAGCAGTCGCTTACCAGAACAAGAGACCCAGTACTTC. This sequence encodes CASSRLPEQETQYF.

The chain is built from TRBV7-2 and TRBJ2-7, with D possibly TRBD1 on 7 matching bases. The ends were cut back, 2 bases at V and 3 bases at J, with 20 bases in the middle. From germline, CDR1 is SGHTA and CDR2 FQGNSA. This CDR3 has 17 amino acids. CDR3 DNA sequence: TGTGCCAGCAGCTTACGGGTCCAGGGGGGTGTGGGCTACGAGCAGTACTTC. Translation: CASSLRVQGGVGYEQYF. Drawing the rest from reference TRBV7-2 and TRBJ2-7, the complete variable domain is GAGVSQSPSNKVTEKGKDVELRCDPISGHTALYWYRQSLGQGLEFLIYFQGNSAPDKSGLPSDRFSAERTGGSVSTLTIQRTQQEDSAVYLCASSLRVQGGVGYEQYFGPGTRLTVT.

The CDR3 nucleotides read TGTGCCTGGAGTGTAAGAGCCTTCGGCGAGCAGTACTTC. Encoded protein: CAWSVRAFGEQYF. The chain combines TRBV30 with TRBJ2-7; D gene ambiguous. This CDR3 is built from 13 residues. The germline V and J ends were trimmed by 0 bases and 6 bases, with 12 bases remaining between them. Germline CDR1 is GTSNPN and CDR2 is SVGIG (reference sequence).

The V gene is TRBV27, the J gene TRBJ1-2; 7 bases are a match to TRBD1. Trimming at V came to 5 bases and at J to 6 bases, leaving 9 bases not matched to a gene. This CDR3 has 14 amino acids. Germline V gene sequence: CDR1 MNHEY, CDR2 SMNVEV (reference sequence). The DNA for the CDR3 is TGTGCCAGCAGTCTGAAACAGGGGCCTCATGGCTACACCTTC. It codes for CASSLKQGPHGYTF.

This clone occurred a few times. The chain links TRBV7-9 to TRBJ1-5, with D perhaps matching TRBD1 (5 bases). The CDR3 sequence is 14 residues long. V lost 5 bases and J lost 7, with 15 bases in between. Germline V gene sequence: CDR1 SEHNR, CDR2 FQNEAQ (reference sequence). The CDR3 DNA reads TGTGCCAGCAGCCTCGACAGTTATGCGCAGCCCCAGCATTTT. As protein: CASSLDSYAQPQHF.

The V call is TRBV10-1, the J call TRBJ2-7, with TRBD2 as a possible D gene (5 bases). Germline CDR1 and CDR2: WNHNN and SYGVQD (reference sequence). V was pared by 3 bases and J by 5 bases, with 17 bases between. The CDR3 runs to 15 residues. CDR3: CASSDPGTLEDEQYF. The CDR3 region has the DNA TGCGCCAGCAGTGATCCAGGTACTTTGGAGGACGAGCAGTACTTC.

This chain uses TRBV7-2 with TRBJ1-2; D might be TRBD1 (5 bases). Trimming removed 4 bases from V and 7 bases from J, with 19 bases in between. The CDR3 sequence is 15 residues long. The V gene's germline CDR1 is SGHTA and CDR2 FQGNSA. The DNA of the CDR3 is TGTGCCAGCAGCTCCGTGACAGAAAGGGTATCTGGCTACACCTTC. As protein: CASSSVTERVSGYTF.

The chain carries TRBV7-2 and TRBJ2-5; TRBD2 matches 9 bases. Per the germline V gene, CDR1 is SGHTA and CDR2 is FQGNSA. V trimming: 1 base; J trimming: 5 bases; junction bases outside the gene matches: 5. The CDR3 loop spans 15 amino acids. CDR3 nucleotide sequence: TGTGCCAGCAGCTTAGTAGGGCTAGCGGGGGAGACCCAGTACTTC. Translating it yields CASSLVGLAGETQYF.

The chain combines TRBV2 with TRBJ1-5; possible D gene TRBD1, 6 bases. Looked up from germline, CDR1 is SNHLY and CDR2 is FYNNEI. This CDR3 is built from 15 residues. V was trimmed by 6 bases and J by 6 bases, leaving 18 bases between them. The CDR3 spells CASSQSGRGAQPQHF. CDR3 coding DNA: TGTGCCAGCAGCCAAAGTGGCAGGGGCGCTCAGCCCCAGCATTTT.

The chain uses TRBV6-5 and TRBJ1-2; D gene uncertain. Germline lookup yields CDR1 MNHEY and CDR2 SVGAGI. The V end was cut by 6 bases, the J end by 9 bases, with 17 bases between. The CDR3 spans 13 residues. CDR3 DNA: TGTGCCAGCAGCCCCGGTCTATTAGCGAGCTACACCTTC. Encoded protein: CASSPGLLASYTF.

The count of this clone is one. CDR3 bases: TGTGCCAGCAGCTTAAACCCCCCCCGACTAGCGGGGGGCGGCGATACGCAGTATTTT. Protein sequence: CASSLNPPRLAGGGDTQYF. The gene calls are TRBV7-3 and TRBJ2-3, with 13 nucleotides matching TRBD2. The CDR3 runs to 19 residues. CDR1 is SGHTA, CDR2 FQGTGA, per germline. The J segment lost 6 bases and the V segment lost 1 base, leaving 13 bases of the junction unmatched. The full variable domain, in which reference TRBV7-3 and TRBJ2-3 provide the parts outside the CDR3, is GAGVSQTPSNKVTEKGKYVELRCDPISGHTALYWYRQSLGQGPEFLIYFQGTGAADDSGLPNDRFFAVRPEGSVSTLKIQRTERGDSAVYLCASSLNPPRLAGGGDTQYFGPGTRLTVL.

This chain joins TRBV19 and TRBJ2-1, with 11 nucleotides matching TRBD2. Germline-derived CDR1 and CDR2 are LNHDA and SQIVND (reference sequence). V was pared by 7 bases and J by 4 bases, with 6 bases of the junction left unmatched. This CDR3 comprises 15 residues. CDR3 sequence reads: CASNAGTSGYNEQFF. DNA of the CDR3: TGTGCCAGTAATGCCGGGACTAGCGGTTACAATGAGCAGTTCTTC. The whole variable domain, remainder taken from reference TRBV19 and TRBJ2-1, is DGGITQSPKYLFRKEGQNVTLSCEQNLNHDAMYWYRQDPGQGLRLIYYSQIVNDFQKGDIAEGYSVSREKKESFPLTVTSAQKNPTAFYLCASNAGTSGYNEQFFGPGTRLTVL.